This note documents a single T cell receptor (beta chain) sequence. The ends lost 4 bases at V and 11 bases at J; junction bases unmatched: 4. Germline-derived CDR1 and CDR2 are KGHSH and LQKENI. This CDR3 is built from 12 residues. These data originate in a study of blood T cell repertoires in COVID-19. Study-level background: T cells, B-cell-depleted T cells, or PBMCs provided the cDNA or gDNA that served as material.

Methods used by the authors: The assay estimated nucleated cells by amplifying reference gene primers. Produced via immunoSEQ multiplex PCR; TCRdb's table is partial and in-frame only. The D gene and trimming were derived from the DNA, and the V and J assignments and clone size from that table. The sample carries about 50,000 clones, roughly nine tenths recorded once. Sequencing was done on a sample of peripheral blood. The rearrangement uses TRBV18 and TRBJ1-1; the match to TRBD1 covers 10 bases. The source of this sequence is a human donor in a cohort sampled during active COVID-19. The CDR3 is CASSLQDRGAFF. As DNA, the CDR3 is TGTGCCAGCTCACTACAGGACAGGGGGGCTTTCTTT.